One and the same sample provided the 32 T cell receptor beta chains below, sequenced in a study of blood T cell repertoires in COVID-19. Produced via immunoSEQ multiplex PCR; TCRdb's table is partial and in-frame only. The profile shows about 210,000 clones, about nine tenths of them singletons. The sequencing sample was made of peripheral blood. These receptors originate from a woman between 65 and 79 years old with acute or convalescent COVID-19.

The V and J genes are TRBV5-6 and TRBJ1-4; 11 nucleotides agree with TRBD1. The junction had 10 bases not matched to a gene; V was cut back by 4 bases and J by 8 bases. The CDR3 totals 16 residues. Germline loops: CDR1 SGHDT, CDR2 YYEEEE. CDR3 nucleotides: TGTGCCAGCAGCGGCGGGACAGGGGGACGCGGAGAAAAACTGTTTTTT. The encoded protein is CASSGGTGGRGEKLFF.

The V call is TRBV28, the J call TRBJ2-7, with 7 nucleotides matching TRBD2. CDR3 length equals 13 residues. Germline trimming cut 7 bases from V and 4 bases from J; bases unmatched to any gene: 7. Germline CDR1 is MDHEN and CDR2 is SYDVKM. DNA for the CDR3: TGTGCCAGCACCTCTGGGGGGGGATACGAGCAGTACTTC. This codes for CASTSGGGYEQYF.

The gene calls are TRBV11-2 and TRBJ1-2, with 7 bases identical to TRBD1. The V gene's germline CDR1 is SGHAT and CDR2 FQNNGV. The CDR3 sequence is 15 residues long. V dropped 5 bases and J dropped 6; count of bases not matched to a gene: 12. DNA for the CDR3: TGTGCCAGCAGCCCCAGCGGGAGGGGGCGGAATGGCTACACCTTC. Translating gives CASSPSGRGRNGYTF.

V usage is TRBV18 and J usage is TRBJ1-1, with 10 nucleotides matching TRBD1. This CDR3 contains 18 residues. With 1 base clipped from V and 1 base from J, the junction kept 9 bases outside the gene matches. The germline gives CDR1 KGHSH, CDR2 LQKENI. The CDR3: CASSPLFFRQGANTEAFF. CDR3 DNA sequence: TGTGCCAGCTCACCACTATTTTTCAGACAGGGGGCGAACACTGAAGCTTTCTTT.

The J gene is TRBJ1-2, the V gene TRBV7-2; TRBD1 agrees at 9 bases. Looked up from germline, CDR1 is SGHTA and CDR2 is FQGNSA. Trimming took 2 bases from V and 8 from J; bases not matched to a gene: 15. This CDR3 comprises 17 residues. The CDR3 nucleotides read TGTGCCAGCAGCTTAACCCATCAGACAGGGGGGCCGGAAGGCTACACCTTC. It is translated as CASSLTHQTGGPEGYTF.

This clone was recorded only once. V gene TRBV28 combines with J gene TRBJ2-5; D is possibly TRBD2 (6 bases). This CDR3 spans 15 amino acids. V lost 4 bases and J lost 1, with 13 bases in between. From germline, CDR1 is MDHEN and CDR2 SYDVKM. Here the CDR3 reads CASSSQSGPQETQYF. In DNA, the CDR3 is TGTGCCAGCAGTTCCCAAAGCGGGCCCCAAGAGACCCAGTACTTC.

The rearrangement uses TRBV4-2 and TRBJ2-3; 10 nucleotides match TRBD1. Trimming at V came to 2 bases and at J to 5 bases, leaving 16 bases not matched to a gene. The germline CDR1 and CDR2 sequences are LGHNA and YNFKEQ. The CDR3 runs 19 residues. The CDR3: CASSQRSIGTGTGEDTQYF. The DNA of the CDR3 is TGTGCCAGCAGCCAACGCTCCATAGGGACCGGGACAGGGGAAGATACGCAGTATTTT.

The V and J genes are TRBV18 and TRBJ2-7; the match to TRBD2 covers 12 bases. The CDR3 runs to 16 residues. CDR1 is KGHSH, CDR2 LQKENI, per germline. J lost 3 bases, V lost 2 bases, and 5 bases had no gene match. CDR3 in amino acids: CASSPGTSGLNYEQYF. The CDR3 nucleotides read TGTGCCAGCTCACCAGGGACTAGCGGGCTGAACTACGAGCAGTACTTC.

This clone was seen more than once but under ten times. The chain recombines TRBV3-1 (or the pseudogene TRBV3-2) with TRBJ2-1; 9 positions match TRBD2. V shed 5 bases and J 13 bases; nucleotides not matched to a gene: 9. The germline V gene has CDR1 LGHDT and CDR2 YNNKEL (reference sequence). CDR3 length: 13 residues. In DNA form, the CDR3 reads TGTGCCAGCAGCGGCGGGGGGGCCCAAGCCCAGTTCTTC. Encoded protein: CASSGGGAQAQFF.

V is TRBV11-2 and J is TRBJ2-5; D perhaps matches TRBD1 (6 bases). V lost 4 bases to trimming and J lost 4 bases, with 16 bases between them. Germline V CDR1 and CDR2: SGHAT, FQNNGV. There are 15 residues in the CDR3. In DNA form, the CDR3 reads TGTGCCAGCAGCTCGAAACGGATACAGGGAGAGACCCAGTACTTC. Its protein product is CASSSKRIQGETQYF.

Points on this clone: Other DNA sequences from this sample encode an identical CDR3 as well. The rearrangement links TRBV18 to TRBJ1-1; D is undetermined. The CDR3 totals 13 residues. V was pared by 6 bases and J by 1 base, with 9 bases between. Looked up from germline, CDR1 is KGHSH and CDR2 is LQKENI. CDR3 sequence reads: CASSPSGNTEAFF. CDR3 in DNA: TGTGCCAGCTCTCCGTCGGGGAACACTGAAGCTTTCTTT.

This sequence joins TRBV5-1 and TRBJ1-1; no clear D gene. Per germline, CDR1 SGHRS and CDR2 YFSETQ. V dropped 7 bases and J dropped 0 bases, with 13 bases sitting between them. The CDR3 has 14 amino acids. The DNA of the CDR3 is TGCGCCAGCGCGCGATTTGCTATGAACACTGAAGCTTTCTTT. It encodes CASARFAMNTEAFF.

V and J are TRBV7-2 and TRBJ2-3; D not resolved. Germline CDR1 SGHTA, CDR2 FQGNSA. Trimming shortened V by 1 base and J by 0 bases, and 14 bases separated the two germline ends. CDR3 length equals 17 residues. The CDR3 protein is CASSLVSSFSSTDTQYF. CDR3 DNA sequence: TGTGCCAGCAGCTTAGTATCGTCCTTTTCTAGCACAGATACGCAGTATTTT.

The chain uses TRBV28 and TRBJ2-7; D is undetermined. The CDR3 has 15 residues. CDR1 is MDHEN and CDR2 is SYDVKM in the germline V gene. The ends were cut back, 1 base at V and 2 bases at J, with 12 bases in the middle. The CDR3 DNA reads TGTGCCAGCAGTTTATCGGTAGGCGGTCCCTACGAGCAGTACTTC. This codes for CASSLSVGGPYEQYF.

The gene calls are TRBV7-2 and TRBJ1-5; 7 bases align to TRBD1. The V segment lost 4 bases and the J segment 5 bases; nucleotides outside the gene matches: 2. Per germline, CDR1 SGHTA and CDR2 FQGNSA. The CDR3 is made up of 13 amino acids. CDR3: CASSWTGHQPQHF. Here the CDR3 DNA reads TGTGCCAGCAGCTGGACAGGCCATCAGCCCCAGCATTTT.

This clone has just one count. The CDR3: CASRKEVGTEAFF. CDR3 in DNA: TGTGCCAGCAGAAAAGAGGTGGGCACTGAAGCTTTCTTT. This chain uses TRBV3-1 (or the pseudogene TRBV3-2) with TRBJ1-1; D unclear. Germline V gene data show CDR1 as LGHDT and CDR2 as YNNKEL (reference sequence). V gave up 6 bases and J gave up 4 bases, with 12 bases separating them. There are 13 residues in the CDR3.

The rearrangement joins TRBV28 to TRBJ2-2; possible D gene TRBD1, 6 bases. CDR1 is MDHEN, CDR2 SYDVKM, per germline. CDR3 length: 14 residues. V gave up 6 bases and J gave up 4 bases, with 12 bases separating them. The CDR3 sequence: CASRRQDRTGELFF. The CDR3 DNA reads as TGTGCCAGCAGGAGACAGGACCGCACCGGGGAGCTGTTTTTT.

Remarks on this clone: This CDR3 is also generated by other DNA sequences in the sample. The V gene is TRBV19, the J gene TRBJ1-5, with D tentatively TRBD1 (5 bases). The CDR3 sequence is 15 residues long. Germline CDR1 and CDR2: LNHDA and SQIVND (reference sequence). V was pared by 0 bases and J by 2 bases, with 8 bases between. In nucleotides, the CDR3 is TGTGCCAGTAGTATAGATCGGGGGGGCAATCAGCCCCAGCATTTT. It codes for CASSIDRGGNQPQHF.

This clone was observed a handful of times. V and J are TRBV28 and TRBJ2-7, with TRBD1 matching 8 bases. V gave up 8 bases and J gave up 12 bases; unmatched junction bases: 9. There are 11 residues in the CDR3. CDR1 and CDR2 (germline): MDHEN, SYDVKM. This CDR3 reads CASSDRALGYF. The CDR3 nucleotides are TGTGCCAGCTCGGACAGGGCCTTGGGGTACTTC.

The rearrangement links TRBV5-6 to TRBJ2-4; the D gene is possibly TRBD1 (5 bases). Germline CDR1 and CDR2: SGHDT and YYEEEE. Trimming left V 0 bases short and J 8 bases short, with 9 bases between. The CDR3 loop spans 13 amino acids. The CDR3 loop reads CASSLGQGDIQYF. The CDR3 nucleotides read TGTGCCAGCAGCTTGGGTCAAGGGGACATTCAGTACTTC.

The chain has TRBV3-1 (or the pseudogene TRBV3-2) and TRBJ2-7; 13 bases are a match to TRBD2. The V gene end was trimmed by 4 bases and the J gene end by 5 bases; junction bases not matched to a gene: 8. Germline assignment: CDR1 LGHDT and CDR2 YNNKEL (reference sequence). CDR3 length: 16 residues. The CDR3 loop reads CASSLTSGGASDEQYF. The CDR3 DNA is TGTGCCAGCAGCCTTACTAGCGGGGGGGCCTCGGACGAGCAGTACTTC.

The DNA of the CDR3 is TGTGCCAGCTCACGACTCGAAAGTAGATACAATGAGCAGTTCTTC. Amino acid sequence: CASSRLESRYNEQFF. The chain combines TRBV18 with TRBJ2-1; D is undetermined. Trimming pared 4 bases from V and 4 bases from J, leaving 14 bases between. The CDR3 is 15 residues long. The V gene's germline CDR1 is KGHSH and CDR2 LQKENI.

This clone was observed a single time. V and J are TRBV11-2 and TRBJ1-5, with D uncertain. The CDR3 length is 14 residues. Trimming took 1 base from V and 2 from J, leaving 6 bases between them. Germline assignment: CDR1 SGHAT and CDR2 FQNNGV. The CDR3 is CASSLAGGNQPQHF. Here the CDR3 DNA reads TGTGCCAGCAGCTTAGCAGGTGGCAATCAGCCCCAGCATTTT.

The chain combines TRBV23-1 with TRBJ2-1; TRBD2 is a possible D gene (7 bases). Being an ORF, TRBV23-1 has a function that is uncertain. The V end lost 2 bases, the J end lost 2 bases, and 25 bases lay between the germline ends. The CDR3 spans 20 residues. The CDR3 loop reads CASSQRGGTTRVGTYNEQFF. The DNA of the CDR3 is TGCGCCAGCAGTCAAAGGGGGGGGACAACCAGGGTAGGGACCTACAATGAGCAGTTCTTC.

The chain has TRBV10-1 and TRBJ2-3; 7 positions match TRBD1. Germline trimming cut 4 bases from V and 6 bases from J; bases unmatched to any gene: 10. The CDR3 spans 15 residues. Per germline, CDR1 WNHNN and CDR2 SYGVQD (reference sequence). The CDR3 region is CASSGTRGLLDTQYF. As DNA, the CDR3 is TGCGCCAGCAGTGGTACGAGGGGGCTTTTGGATACGCAGTATTTT.

The chain has TRBV12-3 or TRBV12-4 and TRBJ1-2, with D perhaps TRBD1 (5 bases). This CDR3 comprises 12 residues. Trimming pared 6 bases from V and 6 bases from J, leaving 11 bases between. The CDR3 DNA reads as TGTGCCAGCAGCCTGGACACTAATGGCTACACCTTC. Its translation is CASSLDTNGYTF.

The genes are TRBV19 and TRBJ2-3; 9 nucleotides line up with TRBD2. In germline, CDR1 is LNHDA, CDR2 SQIVND (reference sequence). Trimming removed 2 bases from V and 8 bases from J; junction bases left unmatched: 11. The CDR3 length is 16 residues. As DNA, the CDR3 is TGTGCCAGTAGTATACCAGCGGGAGGCCCCATAGGTACGCAGTATTTT. This codes for CASSIPAGGPIGTQYF. Looking up the rest from reference TRBV19 and TRBJ2-3 gives the full variable domain: DGGITQSPKYLFRKEGQNVTLSCEQNLNHDAMYWYRQDPGQGLRLIYYSQIVNDFQKGDIAEGYSVSREKKESFPLTVTSAQKNPTAFYLCASSIPAGGPIGTQYFGPGTRLTVL.

The V and J genes are TRBV5-8 and TRBJ2-3; D gene uncertain. The CDR3 is made up of 15 amino acids. Germline V gives CDR1 SGHTS, CDR2 YDEGEE. Trimming shortened V by 0 bases and J by 0 bases, and 8 bases separated the two germline ends. DNA of the CDR3: TGTGCCAGCAGCTTGGCTACAGTTAGCACAGATACGCAGTATTTT. It translates to CASSLATVSTDTQYF. Drawing the rest from reference TRBV5-8 and TRBJ2-3, the complete variable domain is EAGVTQSPTHLIKTRGQQATLRCSPISGHTSVYWYQQALGLGLQFLLWYDEGEERNRGNFPPRFSGRQFPNYSSELNVNALELEDSALYLCASSLATVSTDTQYFGPGTRLTVL.

This chain connects TRBV2 to TRBJ2-3, with 9 bases lining up with TRBD1. The CDR3 totals 14 residues. Per the germline V gene, CDR1 is SNHLY and CDR2 is FYNNEI. J gave up 2 bases and V 9 bases, and 6 bases lay outside the gene matches. CDR3 region: CASGDRGYTDTQYF. In DNA form, the CDR3 reads TGTGCCAGTGGAGACAGGGGGTACACAGATACGCAGTATTTT.

The V gene is TRBV5-1, the J gene TRBJ1-5; D is ambiguous. Trimming cost V 0 bases and J 5 bases, with 6 bases left between them. The CDR3 length is 13 residues. CDR1 is SGHRS, CDR2 YFSETQ, per germline. The CDR3 is CASSLDGYQPQHF. DNA for the CDR3: TGCGCCAGCAGCTTGGACGGGTATCAGCCCCAGCATTTT.

V is TRBV29-1 and J is TRBJ2-7; D is undetermined. Trimming shortened V by 2 bases and J by 9 bases, and 14 bases separated the two germline ends. Germline CDR1 and CDR2: SQVTM and ANQGSEA. The CDR3 is made up of 12 amino acids. CDR3 nucleotides: TGCAGCGTTGAACGGGTCCTAGGCCCGCAGTACTTC. The encoded protein is CSVERVLGPQYF.

This chain connects TRBV3-1 (or the pseudogene TRBV3-2) to TRBJ2-1; 7 bases are a match to TRBD2. The V gene end was trimmed by 0 bases and the J gene end by 6 bases; junction bases not matched to a gene: 5. Germline V CDR1 and CDR2: LGHDT, YNNKEL (reference sequence). The CDR3 covers 15 residues. The CDR3: CASSQDRTSLNEQFF. CDR3 DNA: TGTGCCAGCAGCCAAGATAGGACTAGTCTCAATGAGCAGTTCTTC.